The rows below give T cell receptor beta chains drawn from one sample of a study of blood T cells in healthy people across ages. From the 5' RACE reads, TCRdb called clonotypes with MiXCR, one entry per CDR3 protein. This table has hundreds of thousands of distinct CDR3 sequences, 56% appearing once. The sequenced sample was blood. These receptors were obtained from a man in his forties in good health. Each CDR3 is given with its conserved first and last residue. The D gene is left open where the match is weak. Only some rows state a clone size, as once, few, many or a class for expanded clones.

few,.,TRBJ2-6,TRBV7-2,CASSLLSGFSGANVLTF,TGTGCCAGCAGCTTACTGTCGGGTTTCTCTGGGGCCAACGTCCTGACTTTC
.,TRBD2,TRBJ2-7,TRBV18,CASRTSGSTYEQYF,TGTGCCAGCCGAACTAGCGGCAGTACCTACGAGCAGTACTTC
.,.,TRBJ1-2,TRBV4-1,CASSQAQNNNYGYTF,TGCGCCAGCAGCCAAGCACAGAATAACAACTATGGCTACACCTTC
.,.,TRBJ1-2,TRBV7-9,CASTKGSGGYYGYTF,TGTGCCAGCACCAAAGGTTCGGGTGGATACTATGGCTACACCTTC
.,.,TRBJ2-4,TRBV5-1,CAISLGRTPGDIQYF,TGCGCCATCAGCTTGGGACGGACACCAGGGGACATTCAGTACTTC
.,.,TRBJ1-1,TRBV14,CASSQDAGFLGRYEAFF,TGTGCCAGCAGCCAAGATGCAGGTTTCTTGGGACGGTATGAAGCTTTCTTT
.,.,TRBJ1-5,TRBV24-1,CATSEGGFASQPQHF,TGTGCCACCAGTGAAGGGGGATTCGCGAGTCAGCCCCAGCATTTT
many,TRBD1,TRBJ2-7,TRBV27,CASSDGQGGFVEQYF,TGTGCCAGCAGTGACGGACAGGGCGGGTTTGTTGAGCAGTACTTC
few,TRBD1,TRBJ1-2,TRBV9,CASSLHQDRAIYGYTF,TGTGCCAGCAGCCTCCACCAGGACAGGGCGATCTATGGCTACACCTTC
.,TRBD1,TRBJ1-2,TRBV5-1,CASTRDRGRDPGYTF,TGCGCCAGCACACGAGACAGGGGGCGCGATCCCGGCTACACCTTC
few,.,TRBJ1-6,TRBV28,CASRPTQNSPLHF,TGTGCCAGCAGACCTACTCAAAATTCACCCCTCCACTTT
.,TRBD1,TRBJ2-3,TRBV7-9,CASRTGTQKGTDTQYF,TGTGCCAGCCGGACAGGTACCCAGAAAGGCACAGATACGCAGTATTTT
.,.,TRBJ2-7,TRBV7-2,CASSLRADSSYEQYF,TGTGCCAGCAGCTTACGAGCGGATAGCTCCTACGAGCAGTACTTC
.,.,TRBJ2-2,TRBV4-1,CASSAGHRLVGEQFF,TGCGCCAGCAGCGCGGGACACCGGCTCGTCGGGGAGCAGTTTTTT
.,.,TRBJ1-1,TRBV4-2,CASSQGGVRTEAFF,TGTGCCAGCAGCCAAGGGGGGGTCAGGACTGAAGCTTTCTTT
.,.,TRBJ2-7,TRBV21-1,CAGIPRGLQEAQYF,TGTGCCGGTATCCCGCGGGGTCTCCAAGAGGCCCAGTACTTC
few,TRBD2,TRBJ2-5,TRBV7-8,CASSFAEGGRETQYF,TGTGCCAGCAGCTTCGCTGAGGGAGGGCGAGAGACCCAGTACTTC
.,.,TRBJ1-5,TRBV3-1,CASSQEGGDQPQHF,TGTGCCAGCAGCCAAGAGGGGGGTGACCAGCCCCAGCATTTT
.,TRBD1,TRBJ1-5,TRBV6-5,CASSYGTGHQPQHF,TGTGCCAGCAGTTACGGGACAGGGCATCAGCCCCAGCATTTT
.,.,TRBJ2-1,TRBV7-2,CASSLSGGRQFF,TGTGCCAGCAGCCTCAGCGGCGGCAGGCAGTTCTTC
.,.,TRBJ2-5,TRBV10-3,CAIRSGGETQYF,TGTGCCATCAGGTCGGGTGGAGAGACCCAGTACTTC
.,TRBD2,TRBJ2-1,TRBV6-6,CASSYLGTSGDYNEQFF,TGTGCCAGCAGTTACTTGGGGACTAGCGGGGACTACAATGAGCAGTTCTTC
.,.,TRBJ2-7,TRBV6-5,CASSFGREAEQYF,TGTGCCAGCAGTTTTGGTAGAGAAGCCGAGCAGTACTTC
.,.,TRBJ2-5,TRBV21-1,CASSKESAAAQETQYF,TGTGCCAGCAGCAAAGAGTCTGCGGCAGCCCAAGAGACCCAGTACTTC
.,TRBD1,TRBJ1-4,TRBV5-1,CASRTGGRNEKLFF,TGCGCCAGCCGGACAGGGGGACGTAATGAAAAACTGTTTTTT
.,TRBD1,TRBJ2-7,TRBV6-2/TRBV6-3,CASSERDSFSYEHYF,TGTGCCAGCAGCGAAAGGGACAGCTTCTCCTACGAGCATTACTTC
.,.,TRBJ2-7,TRBV12-3/TRBV12-4,CASSRWFFDEQYF,TGTGCCAGCAGCCGGTGGTTTTTTGACGAGCAGTACTTC
once,.,TRBJ1-1,TRBV7-2,CASSFAEGTEAFF,TGTGCCAGCAGCTTTGCCGAGGGCACTGAAGCTTTCTTT
.,TRBD1,TRBJ2-7,TRBV20-1,CSARVQTGSEQYF,TGCAGTGCTAGAGTCCAGACAGGGAGCGAGCAGTACTTC
few,.,TRBJ2-7,TRBV28,CASSPEVPYEQYF,TGTGCCAGCAGTCCCGAGGTTCCCTACGAGCAGTACTTC
.,TRBD2,TRBJ2-1,TRBV15,CATSRGLARNEQFF,TGTGCCACCAGCAGAGGACTAGCGAGAAATGAGCAGTTCTTC
.,.,TRBJ1-4,TRBV7-2,CASSLPPSGKKLFF,TGTGCCAGCAGCTTACCTCCATCCGGGAAAAAACTGTTTTTT
once,TRBD1,TRBJ2-7,TRBV28,CASIRTGGRNEQYF,TGTGCCAGCATCCGGACAGGGGGCAGGAACGAGCAGTACTTC
few,.,TRBJ1-2,TRBV3-1,CASSLSDGYYGYTF,TGTGCCAGCAGCCTGAGTGACGGATACTATGGCTACACCTTC
.,TRBD1,TRBJ2-1,TRBV29-1,CSVGTTDRGNEQFF,TGCAGCGTTGGAACAACGGACAGGGGCAATGAGCAGTTCTTC
.,.,TRBJ2-1,TRBV4-2,CASSQTPTASSYNEQFF,TGTGCCAGCAGCCAAACCCCGACTGCGAGCTCCTACAATGAGCAGTTCTTC
.,.,TRBJ2-7,TRBV29-1,CSVVSYEQYF,TGCAGCGTTGTTTCCTACGAGCAGTACTTC
few,.,TRBJ2-5,TRBV29-1,CSVRAGPGETQYF,TGCAGCGTTCGGGCTGGACCCGGAGAGACCCAGTACTTC
few,.,TRBJ2-5,TRBV20-1,CSAEVVKETQYF,TGCAGTGCTGAGGTAGTTAAAGAGACCCAGTACTTC
few,.,TRBJ2-7,TRBV7-2,CASSLADSGYEQYF,TGTGCCAGCAGCTTAGCGGATAGCGGCTACGAGCAGTACTTC
.,TRBD2,TRBJ2-3,TRBV9,CASSVGGRAVGDTQYF,TGTGCCAGCAGCGTAGGAGGGAGGGCCGTTGGAGATACGCAGTATTTT
.,TRBD1,TRBJ1-2,TRBV29-1,CSATGVYGYTF,TGCAGCGCAACAGGGGTCTATGGCTACACCTTC
.,TRBD1,TRBJ1-5,TRBV6-1,CASSDRGEVGNQPQHF,TGTGCCAGCTCCGACAGGGGGGAGGTCGGCAATCAGCCCCAGCATTTT
.,.,TRBJ2-3,TRBV28,CASSTPGASDTQYF,TGTGCCAGCAGCACCCCGGGGGCCTCGGATACGCAGTATTTT
once,.,TRBJ2-3,TRBV14,CASSQEENRVFDTQYF,TGTGCCAGCAGCCAAGAGGAAAACAGGGTTTTCGATACGCAGTATTTT
.,TRBD2,TRBJ2-7,TRBV20-1,CSVIRNGRDEQYF,TGCAGTGTCATTAGGAACGGGAGGGACGAGCAGTACTTC
.,TRBD1,TRBJ2-5,TRBV6-1,CASSDYRGQETQYF,TGTGCCAGCAGTGACTACAGGGGGCAAGAGACCCAGTACTTC
few,TRBD2,TRBJ2-7,TRBV10-3,CAISPGLAGAEQYF,TGTGCCATCAGCCCGGGACTAGCGGGAGCCGAGCAGTACTTC
once,.,TRBJ2-2,TRBV7-9,CASEGELFF,TGTGCCAGTGAAGGGGAGCTGTTTTTT
few,TRBD1,TRBJ1-5,TRBV29-1,CSVVVGTVGYNQPQHF,TGCAGCGTTGTGGTCGGGACAGTCGGATACAATCAGCCCCAGCATTTT
.,.,TRBJ2-5,TRBV7-2,CASSLDSPWTQYF,TGTGCCAGCAGCTTAGACTCTCCGTGGACCCAGTACTTC
.,.,TRBJ2-3,TRBV6-5,CASSYWGVTDTQYF,TGTGCCAGCAGTTACTGGGGGGTCACAGATACGCAGTATTTT
few,TRBD1,TRBJ2-4,TRBV28,CASSSLTGQYF,TGTGCCAGCAGTTCCTTGACAGGGCAGTACTTC
.,.,TRBJ2-7,TRBV7-9,CASRSEISGVGSYEQYF,TGTGCCAGCAGGAGTGAAATTTCTGGCGTGGGCTCCTACGAGCAGTACTTC
.,.,TRBJ1-5,TRBV25-1,CASSEDTSWGQPQHF,TGTGCCAGCAGTGAAGACACCTCTTGGGGTCAGCCCCAGCATTTT
few,TRBD2,TRBJ2-1,TRBV7-2,CASSLELAGFYNEQFF,TGTGCCAGCAGCTTAGAACTAGCGGGTTTTTACAATGAGCAGTTCTTC
.,.,TRBJ2-2,TRBV27,CASSFYLGTGELFF,TGTGCCAGCAGTTTTTATCTGGGCACCGGGGAGCTGTTTTTT
.,TRBD1,TRBJ1-5,TRBV4-1,CASSQPGTGGNQPQHF,TGCGCCAGCAGCCAACCGGGGACAGGGGGAAATCAGCCCCAGCATTTT
.,.,TRBJ2-1,TRBV29-1,CSVPARGEQFF,TGCAGCGTTCCCGCCCGGGGTGAGCAGTTCTTC